One sample yielded the 16 T cell receptor beta chains listed below, sequenced in a study of identical twins. TCRdb recomputed calls from the 5' RACE reads with MiXCR, one row per CDR3 protein. This sample yields roughly 770,000 distinct CDR3 sequences, of which about 20% are seen a single time; over 10% belongs to the top ten. These data also formed part of another study, on T cells expressing NK-cell markers.

Sample: PBMCs. Every receptor here comes from a woman between 18 and 29 years old in good health.

This clonotype has a count of ten or more. This chain connects TRBV3-1 to TRBJ1-6; 8 positions match TRBD1. Germline values: CDR1 LGHDT, CDR2 YNNKEL (reference sequence). The CDR3 totals 15 residues. Trimming at V came to 3 bases and at J to 6 bases, leaving 4 bases not matched to a gene. CDR3 in amino acids: CASSQQGARNSPLHF. DNA for the CDR3: TGTGCCAGCAGCCAGCAGGGGGCGCGTAATTCACCCCTCCACTTT.

This clonotype showed up just a few times. The chain uses TRBV5-1 and TRBJ2-1; TRBD2 agrees at 7 bases. Germline V gene sequence: CDR1 SGHRS, CDR2 YFSETQ. This CDR3 spans 15 amino acids. V lost 5 bases and J lost 8; bases outside the gene matches: 13. As DNA, the CDR3 is TGCGCCAGCAGTCTTAGGGAGGGCCGATCGGATGAGCAGTTCTTC. Amino acids: CASSLREGRSDEQFF. Complete variable domain (other parts from reference TRBV5-1 and TRBJ2-1): KAGVTQTPRYLIKTRGQQVTLSCSPISGHRSVSWYQQTPGQGLQFLFEYFSETQRNKGNFPGRFSGRQFSNSRSEMNVSTLELGDSALYLCASSLREGRSDEQFFGPGTRLTVL.

This clonotype was recorded at least ten times. This chain joins TRBV5-1 and TRBJ1-1; tentative D call: TRBD1 (5 bases). This CDR3 has 14 amino acids. Germline CDR1 is SGHRS and CDR2 is YFSETQ. Deletions cut 0 bases from V and 1 base from J, with 7 bases between. The CDR3 protein is CASSLDQGNTEAFF. CDR3 nucleotide sequence: TGCGCCAGCAGCTTGGATCAGGGGAACACTGAAGCTTTCTTT.

V and J are TRBV27 and TRBJ2-7; D gene ambiguous. Germline V gives CDR1 MNHEY, CDR2 SMNVEV (reference sequence). This CDR3 is 13 amino acids long. Trimming shortened V by 4 bases and J by 2 bases, and 9 bases separated the two germline ends. The CDR3 nucleotides are TGTGCCAGCAGTTCTTACGAAACCTACGAGCAGTACTTC. This encodes CASSSYETYEQYF.

This clonotype showed up just a few times. The chain has TRBV6-4 and TRBJ2-2; the D call may be TRBD1 or TRBD2 (5 bases each). V dropped 4 bases and J dropped 7 bases, with 13 bases sitting between them. Germline-derived CDR1 and CDR2 are MRHNA and SNTAGT. The CDR3 totals 14 residues. CDR3 region: CASSGGASSGELFF. CDR3 coding DNA: TGTGCCAGCAGTGGAGGGGCCTCGAGCGGGGAGCTGTTTTTT.

This clonotype was seen more than once but under ten times. V and J are TRBV27 and TRBJ2-2; TRBD2 aligns across 9 bases. The CDR3 runs to 15 residues. CDR1 is MNHEY, CDR2 SMNVEV, per germline (reference sequence). J was trimmed by 4 bases and V by 8 bases; bases with no gene match: 8. This CDR3 is CASSVSGGSTGELFF. The CDR3 DNA follows: TGTGCCAGCTCCGTTAGCGGGGGTTCCACCGGGGAGCTGTTTTTT.

This clonotype was observed a few times. The chain uses TRBV15 and TRBJ2-5; tentatively, D is TRBD2 (6 bases). The V end was cut by 3 bases, the J end by 5 bases, with 13 bases between. This CDR3 has 14 amino acids. Germline V gene sequence: CDR1 LNHNV, CDR2 YYDKDF (reference sequence). Here the CDR3 DNA reads TGTGCCACCAGCAGGGGACTCCAGGGTGAGACCCAGTACTTC. It is translated as CATSRGLQGETQYF.

This clonotype has more than one count but fewer than ten. The chain recombines TRBV6-1 with TRBJ1-2, with TRBD1 matching over 10 bases. Germline lookup yields CDR1 MNHNS and CDR2 SASEGT. This CDR3 region has 13 residues. With 7 bases clipped from V and 7 bases from J, the junction kept 6 bases outside the gene matches. The CDR3, as DNA: TGTGCCAGCACTAAAGACAGGGGGCTTGGCTACACCTTC. Its protein product is CASTKDRGLGYTF.

The chain carries TRBV29-1 and TRBJ2-1; the D gene could be TRBD1 or TRBD2 (5 bases each). V was shortened by 7 bases and J by 12 bases, with 19 bases between the two germline ends. CDR3 length: 12 residues. Germline-derived CDR1 and CDR2 are SQVTM and ANQGSEA. CDR3 residues: CSASVGTIGQFF. The DNA for the CDR3 is TGCAGCGCTTCGGTGGGGACCATCGGGCAGTTCTTC.

The chain couples TRBV7-6 to TRBJ2-3; 9 nucleotides line up with TRBD1. With V trimmed by 1 base and J by 12 bases, 11 bases remained unmatched. Germline V gene lookup returns CDR1 SGHVS and CDR2 FNYEAQ. This CDR3 has 15 residues. The CDR3 loop is CASSLEVAGQGYQYF. The DNA of the CDR3 is TGTGCCAGCAGCTTAGAGGTCGCGGGACAGGGTTATCAGTATTTT.

This clonotype was seen more than once but under ten times. V gene TRBV12-3 or TRBV12-4 combines with J gene TRBJ2-7; 8 bases match TRBD1. The CDR3 contains 16 residues. J gave up 5 bases and V 0 bases, and 9 bases lay outside the gene matches. CDR3 sequence: CASSLAAPAGGHEQYF. The CDR3 DNA sequence: TGTGCCAGCAGTTTAGCTGCTCCGGCAGGGGGCCACGAGCAGTACTTC.

The rearrangement uses TRBV7-8 and TRBJ1-1, with 7 positions matching TRBD1. Per germline, CDR1 SGHVS and CDR2 FQNEAQ. The J segment lost 3 bases and the V segment lost 3 bases, leaving 7 bases of the junction unmatched. This CDR3 region has 15 residues. Written as DNA, the CDR3 is TGTGCCAGCAGCTTTAGGTATACAGGGGACACTGAAGCTTTCTTT. Its protein product is CASSFRYTGDTEAFF.

This clonotype was counted ten times or more. The chain employs TRBV20-1 and TRBJ2-1, with 12 bases identical to TRBD2. Germline CDR1 reads DFQATT; CDR2 reads SNEGSKA (reference sequence). The CDR3 has 13 residues. The DNA of the CDR3 is TGCAGCGCCGGGACTAGCGGGCGGAATGAGCAGTTCTTC. This codes for CSAGTSGRNEQFF.

This clonotype occurred a few times. J is TRBJ2-3 and V is TRBV12-3 or TRBV12-4; D is uncertain. V gave up 2 bases and J gave up 2 bases, with 8 bases separating them. There are 14 residues in the CDR3. This CDR3 is CASSLMRYTDTQYF. As DNA, the CDR3 is TGTGCCAGCAGTTTAATGCGGTACACAGATACGCAGTATTTT.

This chain uses TRBV9 with TRBJ1-1; TRBD1 aligns across 7 bases. This CDR3 has 14 residues. Germline CDR1 reads SGDLS; CDR2 reads YYNGEE. V shed 3 bases, J shed 6 bases, and the junction held 8 bases outside the gene matches. CDR3 sequence (DNA): TGTGCCAGCAGCGGGCACAGGGGAAGCGCTGAAGCTTTCTTT. Its translation is CASSGHRGSAEAFF.

The chain is built from TRBV20-1 and TRBJ2-1; unclear D gene. The CDR3 loop spans 15 amino acids. V shed 2 bases and J shed 5 bases, with 16 bases lying between them. The germline CDR1 and CDR2 sequences are DFQATT and SNEGSKA (reference sequence). In DNA form, the CDR3 reads TGCAGTGCTAGATCTCGGCTAGATTGGGACAATGAGCAGTTCTTC. Translating it yields CSARSRLDWDNEQFF.